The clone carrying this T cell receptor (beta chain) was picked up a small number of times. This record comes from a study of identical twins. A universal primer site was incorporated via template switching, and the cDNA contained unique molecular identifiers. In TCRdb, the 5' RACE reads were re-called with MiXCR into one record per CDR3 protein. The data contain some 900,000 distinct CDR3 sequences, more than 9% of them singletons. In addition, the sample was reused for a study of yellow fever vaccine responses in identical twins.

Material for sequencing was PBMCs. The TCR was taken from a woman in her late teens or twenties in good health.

The DNA of the CDR3 is TGCGCCAGCAGCCCACCAGTGGGGCAGGGGTTCGGTCAGCCCCAGCATTTT. It codes for CASSPPVGQGFGQPQHF. The chain has TRBV4-1 and TRBJ1-5, with a tentative D call TRBD1 (6 bases). With 4 bases removed from V and 6 bases from J, the gap between germline ends came to 22 bases. Germline CDR1 and CDR2: MGHRA and YSYEKL. The CDR3 is made up of 17 amino acids.